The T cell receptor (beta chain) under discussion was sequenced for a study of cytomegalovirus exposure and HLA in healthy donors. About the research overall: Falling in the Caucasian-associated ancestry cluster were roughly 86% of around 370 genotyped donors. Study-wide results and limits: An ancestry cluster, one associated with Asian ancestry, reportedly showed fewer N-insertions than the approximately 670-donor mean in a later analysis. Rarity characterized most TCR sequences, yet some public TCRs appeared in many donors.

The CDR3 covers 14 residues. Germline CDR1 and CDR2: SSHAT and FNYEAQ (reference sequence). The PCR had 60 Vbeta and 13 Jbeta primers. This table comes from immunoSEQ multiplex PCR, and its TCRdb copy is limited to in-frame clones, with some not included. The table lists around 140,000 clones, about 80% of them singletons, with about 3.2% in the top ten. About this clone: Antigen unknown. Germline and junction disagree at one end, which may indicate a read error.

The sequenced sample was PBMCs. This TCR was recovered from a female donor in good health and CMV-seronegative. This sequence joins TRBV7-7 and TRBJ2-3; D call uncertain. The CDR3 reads CASSLSTPGHTQYF. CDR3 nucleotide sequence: TGTGCTAGCAGCTTAAGTACTCCAGGCCATACGCAGTATTTT.